One and the same sample provided the 20 T cell receptor beta chains below, sequenced in a study of T cells in Graves' hyperthyroidism and ophthalmopathy. TCR beta CDR3 regions were amplified from RNA transcripts. RT-PCR in the first round (using the HTBI primer set) targeted the TCR CDR3. TCRdb re-analysed the multiplex PCR reads in MiXCR, keeping a single row per CDR3 protein. The table has approximately 700,000 distinct CDR3 sequences, 40% to 55% seen once. What was sequenced was peripheral blood or thyroid tissue (not recorded which). The receptors were gathered from an adult man with Graves' disease, either hyperthyroidism or ophthalmopathy (not recorded which).

V gene TRBV4-1 combines with J gene TRBJ2-7, with unresolved D. Trimming took 0 bases from V and 7 from J, leaving 16 bases between them. The length of the CDR3 is 15 residues. CDR1 and CDR2 (germline): MGHRA, YSYEKL. CDR3 amino acids: CASSQDQDLAREQYF. The CDR3 DNA sequence: TGCGCCAGCAGCCAAGATCAGGATTTAGCCAGGGAGCAGTACTTC.

CDR3 amino acids: CASSPPDRGSTSSYEQYF. For the CDR3, the DNA is TGTGCCAGCAGCCCTCCCGACAGGGGCTCTACCTCCTCCTACGAGCAGTACTTC. V gene TRBV6-1 combines with J gene TRBJ2-7; TRBD1 agrees at 8 bases. V shed 6 bases and J 0 bases; nucleotides not matched to a gene: 16. Germline V gene sequence: CDR1 MNHNS, CDR2 SASEGT. The CDR3 consists of 18 residues.

As concerns this clonotype: Since a much larger clone is just one base distant, this may be a read error. The rearrangement uses TRBV7-9 and TRBJ1-3, with D unresolved. The CDR3 covers 15 residues. Germline V gene sequence: CDR1 SEHNR, CDR2 FQNEAQ (reference sequence). The CDR3 nucleotides read TGTGCCATCAGCTTAGCGCTCGGCTCTGGAAACACCATATATTTT. Translating gives CAISLALGSGNTIYF.

There are many counts of this clonotype. The rearrangement joins TRBV7-9 to TRBJ2-7; D is possibly TRBD1 (6 bases). In germline, CDR1 is SEHNR, CDR2 FQNEAQ (reference sequence). The CDR3 consists of 17 residues. Trimming cost V 1 base and J 3 bases, with 19 bases left between them. The CDR3 DNA reads as TGTGCCAGCAGCTTAGGCCCCGGACAGACCCGAGACTACGAGCAGTACTTC. Translating gives CASSLGPGQTRDYEQYF.

The rearrangement joins TRBV14 to TRBJ1-1; the match to TRBD1 covers 8 bases. This CDR3 has 15 residues. V lost 4 bases to trimming and J lost 3 bases; unmatched junction nucleotides: 7. Germline lookup yields CDR1 SGHDN and CDR2 FVKESK. The CDR3 loop reads CASSRSGGADTEAFF. The CDR3 region has the DNA TGTGCCAGCAGCCGTTCAGGGGGCGCGGACACTGAAGCTTTCTTT.

V and J are TRBV12-3 or TRBV12-4 and TRBJ1-5; D gene uncertain. There are 14 residues in the CDR3. Trimming shortened V by 7 bases and J by 12 bases, and 22 bases separated the two germline ends. CDR3 residues: CASTHDVGARIQHF. CDR3 bases: TGTGCCAGCACCCATGACGTTGGAGCCCGGATCCAGCATTTT.

This clonotype was recorded a few times. This sequence joins TRBV4-1 and TRBJ1-2; D is uncertain. This CDR3 has 15 amino acids. From germline, CDR1 is MGHRA and CDR2 YSYEKL. V shed 3 bases and J shed 4 bases, with 15 bases lying between them. The CDR3 nucleotides are TGCGCCAGCAGCCATCTTAAGGAACTCGGCTATGGCTACACCTTC. Its protein is CASSHLKELGYGYTF.

This chain connects TRBV20-1 to TRBJ1-2, with TRBD1 matching over 9 bases. V was pared by 5 bases and J by 12 bases, with 10 bases of the junction left unmatched. Germline V gene data show CDR1 as DFQATT and CDR2 as SNEGSKA (reference sequence). This CDR3 region has 12 residues. The CDR3 sequence is CSAGTGGGWDTF. The DNA for the CDR3 is TGCAGTGCTGGAACAGGGGGCGGTTGGGACACCTTC.

About this clonotype: A much more abundant neighbour one base away suggests this may be a read error. CDR3: CAVRGTGTYEQYF. CDR3 DNA sequence: TGTGCCGTCAGGGGGACAGGGACCTACGAGCAGTACTTC. This chain joins TRBV2 and TRBJ2-7, with 9 bases identical to TRBD1. Per germline, CDR1 SNHLY and CDR2 FYNNEI. This CDR3 spans 13 amino acids. V lost 11 bases, J lost 2 bases, and 7 bases stayed unmatched.

The chain couples TRBV25-1 to TRBJ1-1; a weak D match, TRBD1 (6 bases). The CDR3 is made up of 12 amino acids. Deletions cut 4 bases from V and 6 bases from J, with 9 bases between. The germline V gene encodes CDR1 MGHDK and CDR2 SYGVNS. DNA for the CDR3: TGTGCCAGCAGTGCGGGACACTCTGAAGCTTTCTTT. Protein sequence: CASSAGHSEAFF.

V usage is TRBV24-1 and J usage is TRBJ1-2, with TRBD1 identical over 7 bases. The CDR3 runs 14 residues. The ends lost 5 bases at V and 6 bases at J; junction bases unmatched: 8. CDR1 KGHDR and CDR2 SFDVKD come from the germline V gene. The CDR3 is CATSARTGDDGYTF. The CDR3 DNA sequence: TGTGCCACCAGTGCCCGCACAGGGGACGATGGCTACACCTTC.

V gene TRBV20-1 combines with J gene TRBJ2-5; 9 positions match TRBD2. V lost 2 bases and J lost 5; bases outside the gene matches: 6. Germline V lookup: CDR1 DFQATT, CDR2 SNEGSKA (reference sequence). The CDR3 length is 14 residues. The DNA of the CDR3 is TGCAGTGCTAGACGTTTCGGGACTAGCGAGACCCAGTACTTC. It encodes CSARRFGTSETQYF.

This clonotype was detected many times. The chain joins TRBV7-9 to TRBJ1-4; no clear D. Germline assignment: CDR1 SEHNR and CDR2 FQNEAQ (reference sequence). V shed 5 bases and J shed 0 bases, with 10 bases lying between them. The CDR3 consists of 15 residues. CDR3 amino acids: CASSADGATNEKLFF. CDR3 in DNA: TGTGCCAGCAGCGCGGACGGTGCAACTAATGAAAAACTGTTTTTT.

This rearrangement joins TRBV2 to TRBJ1-2; no clear D gene. CDR1 is SNHLY, CDR2 FYNNEI, per germline. V lost 6 bases and J lost 5, with 19 bases in between. This CDR3 contains 15 residues. CDR3 coding DNA: TGTGCCAGCAGCCAAGAGGAGCCGGAAATTTATGGCTACACCTTC. This gives the protein CASSQEEPEIYGYTF.

The chain is built from TRBV9 and TRBJ1-2; 9 bases are shared with TRBD1. J gave up 12 bases and V 5 bases, and 14 bases lay outside the gene matches. CDR1 and CDR2 from the germline V gene are SGDLS and YYNGEE. The length of the CDR3 is 14 residues. CDR3 amino acids: CASSPTGGVRPNTF. CDR3 nucleotide sequence: TGTGCCAGCAGTCCGACAGGGGGAGTGCGGCCCAACACCTTC.

The table lists this clonotype with a few counts. The chain has TRBV5-1 and TRBJ2-7; perhaps TRBD2 as D (5 bases). The germline V gene has CDR1 SGHRS and CDR2 YFSETQ. This CDR3 is built from 15 residues. Deletions cut 4 bases from V and 3 bases from J, with 17 bases between. The CDR3 protein is CASSRDGKSLYEQYF. For the CDR3, the DNA is TGCGCCAGCAGCCGAGACGGGAAGTCCCTCTACGAGCAGTACTTC.

At least ten counts were recorded for this clonotype. The chain joins TRBV7-8 to TRBJ2-7; the D is unclear. This CDR3 has 14 residues. CDR1 and CDR2 (germline): SGHVS, FQNEAQ. Trimming stripped 5 bases from V and 2 bases from J, with 13 bases between. CDR3 sequence reads: CASSLPGHPYEQYF. The DNA for the CDR3 is TGTGCCAGCAGCCTCCCGGGTCACCCCTACGAGCAGTACTTC.

V and J are TRBV24-1 and TRBJ1-5; 7 bases agree with TRBD1. Trimming removed 6 bases from V and 0 bases from J; junction bases left unmatched: 10. Germline values: CDR1 KGHDR, CDR2 SFDVKD. The CDR3 sequence is 17 residues long. CDR3 nucleotides: TGTGCCACCAGTCGTCGACCCGGGGACAGTAGCAATCAGCCCCAGCATTTT. Translation gives CATSRRPGDSSNQPQHF.

This clonotype was found many times. The chain uses TRBV7-9 and TRBJ1-2; D is ambiguous. The CDR3 runs to 11 residues. Trimming shortened V by 5 bases and J by 4 bases, and 5 bases separated the two germline ends. Germline V lookup: CDR1 SEHNR, CDR2 FQNEAQ (reference sequence). CDR3 coding DNA: TGTGCCAGCAGCGCGCTCTATGGCTACACCTTC. Amino acids: CASSALYGYTF.

The rearrangement links TRBV10-3 to TRBJ1-5, with no clear D. The CDR3 runs 13 residues. Trimming removed 4 bases at V and 14 bases at J, with 18 bases between. CDR1 and CDR2 (germline): ENHRY, SYGVKD. The CDR3 sequence is CAISGTSGLHEHF. The CDR3 DNA follows: TGTGCCATCAGTGGGACTAGCGGGTTGCACGAGCATTTT.